This T cell receptor beta chain is drawn from a study of cytomegalovirus exposure and HLA in healthy donors. As for the donors, each was a healthy bone marrow donor. This CDR3 spans 15 amino acids. Germline-derived CDR1 and CDR2 are MNHNS and SASEGT. Trimming stripped 6 bases from V and 0 bases from J, with 11 bases between. About this clone itself: The antigen is unknown.

Study-level results: Later work found most CMV-associated TCR beta chains apparently HLA-restricted. TCR beta sequences numbering roughly 16,000 were associated with HLA alleles at 0.05 false discovery rate in a later analysis.

The PCR was carried out with 60 Vbeta primers and 13 Jbeta primers. How the authors handled the data: A later analysis counted some 87 million unique TCR beta chains, some 12 million shared. Libraries were prepared by immunoSEQ multiplex PCR; TCRdb keeps only in-frame clonotypes and omits some of them. From that table come the V and J calls and clone size; the DNA was used to work out D and trimming. The sample carries 75,000 to 80,000 clones, around 76% recorded once. Material: PBMCs. This chain uses TRBV6-1 with TRBJ1-4, with a tentative D call TRBD1 (6 bases). This clonotype was sampled from a male donor in good health and CMV-seropositive. The DNA of the CDR3 is TGTGCCAGCAGGCCACAGGGTCCAACTAATGAAAAACTGTTTTTT. Amino acids: CASRPQGPTNEKLFF.